Listed here is a single T cell receptor beta chain. Its antigen remains unidentified. Investigators reverse transcribed all isolated RNA, so they sequenced expressed TCRB transcripts. Around 3.7 million reads was the average for naive, central memory and regulatory T cell samples. Repertoires were generated with immunoSEQ multiplex PCR, while TCRdb's copy carries only in-frame clones and drops some. The repertoire has roughly 150,000 clones, approximately 8.7% of them found once; the top ten carry 0.65% to 0.9%. These data belong to a study of beta chain features in type 1 diabetes. Study-level points and caveats: It was among patients, rather than healthy donors, that naive, central memory and Treg TCRB repertoires appeared more similar. Among all four CD4+ subsets, Type 1 diabetes patients had TCRB CDR3s that were moderately but significantly shorter. VDJ junctions sequenced from type 1 diabetes patients showed fewer insertions and more deletions. A PCR bias possibly favoring shorter templates would apply equally to patients and controls.

The CDR3 runs 13 residues. CDR1 is SGHRS and CDR2 is YFSETQ in the germline V gene. Trimming pared 1 base from V and 1 base from J, leaving 5 bases between. The receptor comes from a woman aged 25 to 39 with type 1 diabetes. The rearrangement links TRBV5-1 to TRBJ1-1; D remains unclear. Sequencing was carried out using central memory CD4+ T cells from blood. CDR3 DNA sequence: TGCGCCAGCAGCTTGTTCTCGAACACTGAAGCTTTCTTT. It encodes CASSLFSNTEAFF.